Reported below is one T cell receptor (beta chain). Its antigen is unknown. CDR1 is WSHSY and CDR2 is SAAADI in the germline V gene. Losses at the gene ends were 8 bases for V and 4 bases for J; bases not matched to a gene: 2. The CDR3 runs 12 residues. The sample originates from a study of shared clonotypes between healthy human individuals. Study information: Three CD4 naive, three CD4 memory, two CD8 naive and one CD8 memory plate were used per donor.

Broader study findings: Four donors shared 4.5% to 6.5% of their naive CD4 clonotypes.

The protocol was immunoSEQ multiplex PCR, while the TCRdb copy is restricted to in-frame clones and leaves out a portion. This sample carries about 2 million clones, about 95% of them seen once, and the ten largest clones take around 1%. Naive CD8 cells lacked CD45RO, underwent positive selection for CCR7 and left out terminally differentiated effector memory CD45RA+ cells. V and J are TRBV10-2 and TRBJ2-1, with TRBD2 identical over 7 bases. This sequence was found in a man between 18 and 35 years old in good health. Material: naive CD8+ T cells sorted from blood. The DNA of the CDR3 is TGCGCCAGCGGGGGGGATTACAATGAGCAGTTCTTC. Amino acids: CASGGDYNEQFF.